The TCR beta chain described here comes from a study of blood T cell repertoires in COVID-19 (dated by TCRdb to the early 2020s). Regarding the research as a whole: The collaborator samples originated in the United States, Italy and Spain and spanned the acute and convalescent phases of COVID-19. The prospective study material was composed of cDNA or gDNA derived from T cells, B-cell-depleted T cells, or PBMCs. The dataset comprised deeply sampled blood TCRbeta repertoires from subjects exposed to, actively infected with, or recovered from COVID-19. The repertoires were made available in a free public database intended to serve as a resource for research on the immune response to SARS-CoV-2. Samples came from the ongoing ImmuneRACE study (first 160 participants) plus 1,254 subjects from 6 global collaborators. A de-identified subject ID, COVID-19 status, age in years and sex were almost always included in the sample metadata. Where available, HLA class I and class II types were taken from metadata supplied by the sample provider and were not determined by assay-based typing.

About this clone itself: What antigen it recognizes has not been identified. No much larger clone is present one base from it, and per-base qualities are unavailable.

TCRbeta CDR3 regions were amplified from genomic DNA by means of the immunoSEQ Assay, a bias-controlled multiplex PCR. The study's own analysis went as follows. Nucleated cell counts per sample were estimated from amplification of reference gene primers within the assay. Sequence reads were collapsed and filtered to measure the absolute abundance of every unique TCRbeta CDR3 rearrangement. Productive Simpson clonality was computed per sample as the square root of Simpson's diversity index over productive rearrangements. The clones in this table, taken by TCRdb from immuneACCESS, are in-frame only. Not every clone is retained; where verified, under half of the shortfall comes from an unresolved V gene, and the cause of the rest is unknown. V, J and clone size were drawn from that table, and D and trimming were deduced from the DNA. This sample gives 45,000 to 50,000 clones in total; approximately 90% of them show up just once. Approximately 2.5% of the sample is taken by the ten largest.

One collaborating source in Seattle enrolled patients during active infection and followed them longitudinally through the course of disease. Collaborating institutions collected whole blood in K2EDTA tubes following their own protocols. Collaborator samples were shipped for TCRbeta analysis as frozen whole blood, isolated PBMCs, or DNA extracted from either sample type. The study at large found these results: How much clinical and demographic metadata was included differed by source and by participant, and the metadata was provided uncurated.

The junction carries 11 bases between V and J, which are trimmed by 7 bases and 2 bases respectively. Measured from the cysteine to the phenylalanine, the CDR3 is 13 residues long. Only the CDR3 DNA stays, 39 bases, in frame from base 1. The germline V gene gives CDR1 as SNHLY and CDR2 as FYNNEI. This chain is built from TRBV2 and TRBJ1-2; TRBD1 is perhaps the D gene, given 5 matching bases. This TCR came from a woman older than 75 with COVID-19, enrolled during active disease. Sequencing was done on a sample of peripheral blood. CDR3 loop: CASIYDRNYGYTF. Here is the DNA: TGTGCCAGCATATACGACAGAAACTATGGCTACACCTTC.